These 30 T cell receptor beta chains were all obtained from the same sample, sequenced in a study of glioma-infiltrating T cells. The iRepertoire nested amplicon-rescue multiplex PCR amplified TCR alpha and beta CDR3s from RNA. TCRdb passed the multiplex PCR reads through MiXCR, listing each CDR3 protein once. This table has over 140,000 distinct CDR3 sequences, about 39% appearing once. The specimen was glioma tissue, nonneoplastic brain tissue, or PBMCs (not recorded which). The receptors were gathered from a human donor with low-grade glioma or glioblastoma, undergoing nonglioma brain surgery, or in good health (not recorded which).

This clonotype has only one observation. One end of the junction fails to match germline, which may point to a read error. The chain is built from TRBV6-2 or TRBV6-3 and TRBJ2-3, with 7 bases lining up with TRBD1. There are 14 residues in the CDR3. CDR1 is MNHEY, CDR2 SVGEGT, per germline. CDR3: CASSFGQARDTQYF. The DNA for the CDR3 is TGCGCCAGCAGCTTCGGACAGGCCAGGGATACGCAGTATTTT.

The chain employs TRBV28 and TRBJ1-2; 10 bases fit TRBD1. Germline CDR1 and CDR2: MDHEN and SYDVKM. J was trimmed by 6 bases and V by 3 bases; bases with no gene match: 4. The CDR3 loop spans 14 amino acids. The CDR3 region is CASSLGDRGNGYTF. Here the CDR3 DNA reads TGTGCCAGCAGTTTGGGGGACAGGGGAAATGGCTACACCTTC.

The chain's CDR3 is CASSPQAVNTEAFF. The DNA for the CDR3 is TGTGCCAGCAGCCCACAGGCCGTGAACACTGAAGCTTTCTTT. V is TRBV7-8 and J is TRBJ1-1; a possible D gene is TRBD1 (5 bases). V lost 5 bases to trimming and J lost 0 bases, with 10 bases between them. The length of the CDR3 is 14 residues. CDR1 and CDR2 from the germline V gene are SGHVS and FQNEAQ.

Only a few counts were recorded for this clonotype. The chain is built from TRBV15 and TRBJ1-3; D call uncertain. This CDR3 has 13 amino acids. Per the germline V gene, CDR1 is LNHNV and CDR2 is YYDKDF (reference sequence). The germline V and J ends were trimmed by 5 bases and 5 bases, with 10 bases remaining between them. The CDR3 DNA is TGTGCCACCAGCCCTGGAAGGCGAAACACCATATATTTT. It yields the protein CATSPGRRNTIYF.

CDR3 amino acids: CASSLVRGYEQYF. DNA of the CDR3: TGTGCCAGCAGCTTAGTTAGGGGCTACGAGCAGTACTTC. This chain uses TRBV7-9 with TRBJ2-7, with D perhaps matching TRBD1 (5 bases). Trimming pared 1 base from V and 3 bases from J, leaving 7 bases between. The CDR3 has 13 amino acids. Per germline, CDR1 SEHNR and CDR2 FQNEAQ (reference sequence).

This clonotype appeared many times. The rearrangement links TRBV6-1 to TRBJ1-1, with a weak D call TRBD1 (5 bases). This CDR3 contains 11 residues. Germline values: CDR1 MNHNS, CDR2 SASEGT. With 6 bases removed from V and 10 bases from J, the gap between germline ends came to 12 bases. CDR3 loop: CASRQGPGAFF. The CDR3 nucleotides are TGTGCCAGCAGGCAGGGTCCGGGAGCTTTCTTT.

Only a few counts were recorded for this clonotype. The J gene is TRBJ1-1, the V gene TRBV27, with a tentative D call TRBD1 (5 bases). Germline V gene data show CDR1 as MNHEY and CDR2 as SMNVEV (reference sequence). This CDR3 spans 15 amino acids. V gave up 2 bases and J gave up 2 bases, with 12 bases separating them. The CDR3 nucleotides are TGTGCCAGCAGTTTAGGGGGACTAATAAACACTGAAGCTTTCTTT. This codes for CASSLGGLINTEAFF.

V is TRBV28 and J is TRBJ2-1; D call uncertain. The germline V and J ends were trimmed by 4 bases and 6 bases, with 7 bases remaining between them. The CDR3 sequence is 12 residues long. Germline-derived CDR1 and CDR2 are MDHEN and SYDVKM. In DNA form, the CDR3 reads TGTGCCAGCAGTTCACAGCGCAATGAGCAGTTCTTC. Protein product: CASSSQRNEQFF. Together with reference TRBV28 and TRBJ2-1, the CDR3 gives the full variable domain: DVKVTQSSRYLVKRTGEKVFLECVQDMDHENMFWYRQDPGLGLRLIYFSYDVKMKEKGDIPEGYSVSREKKERFSLILESASTNQTSMYLCASSSQRNEQFFGPGTRLTVL.

The CDR3 DNA reads as TGTGCCAGCAGTAGACAAACCGGGACGTCTCTGGGCGGCTACACCTTC. The encoded protein is CASSRQTGTSLGGYTF. The genes are TRBV6-1 and TRBJ1-2; tentative D call: TRBD1 (5 bases). Trimming stripped 5 bases from V and 8 bases from J, with 24 bases between. CDR3 size: 16 residues. The germline gives CDR1 MNHNS, CDR2 SASEGT.

This clonotype has ten or more counts. The chain couples TRBV6-1 to TRBJ2-1; 14 bases are shared with TRBD2. Germline CDR1 and CDR2: MNHNS and SASEGT. V gave up 6 bases and J gave up 6 bases; unmatched junction bases: 4. The CDR3 spans 15 residues. CDR3 DNA sequence: TGTGCCAGCAGGGCCGGGACTAGCGGGGGCAATGAGCAGTTCTTC. It yields the protein CASRAGTSGGNEQFF.

This clonotype was counted a few times. J is TRBJ2-7 and V is TRBV6-2 or TRBV6-3; D is uncertain. The CDR3 has 15 residues. V was shortened by 2 bases and J by 3 bases, with 14 bases between the two germline ends. Germline V lookup: CDR1 MNHEY, CDR2 SVGEGT. The CDR3: CASSYAASPGYEQYF. In nucleotides, the CDR3 is TGTGCCAGCAGTTACGCGGCCAGCCCCGGCTACGAGCAGTACTTC.

The chain is built from TRBV19 and TRBJ2-7, with 7 bases that match TRBD2. Germline assignment: CDR1 LNHDA and CDR2 SQIVND (reference sequence). CDR3 length: 12 residues. After removal of 3 bases from V and 6 bases from J, the junction contained 2 bases not matched to a gene. The CDR3 coding sequence is TGTGCCAGTAGTATTTCGGGGGGCGAGCAGTACTTC. Its protein is CASSISGGEQYF.

This sequence joins TRBV2 and TRBJ2-7; tentatively, D is TRBD1 (5 bases). The germline gives CDR1 SNHLY, CDR2 FYNNEI. V lost 6 bases and J 7 bases, leaving 13 bases between the germline ends. The CDR3 covers 12 residues. The CDR3 sequence: CASRSDTLEQYF. CDR3 DNA sequence: TGTGCCAGCAGATCGGACACGTTGGAGCAGTACTTC.

As concerns this clonotype: The CDR3 ends on some other residue instead of the conserved phenylalanine or tryptophan, so this is likely a read error. The chain employs TRBV27 and TRBJ1-2; no definite D call. The CDR3 extends over 13 amino acids. With 4 bases removed from V and 7 bases from J, the gap between germline ends came to 13 bases. Germline CDR1 and CDR2: MNHEY and SMNVEV (reference sequence). The CDR3 DNA reads TGTGCCAGCAGTTCAACAGTTATGGTTGGCTACACCCTC. Translation gives CASSSTVMVGYTL.

This clonotype was counted only a few times. DNA for the CDR3: TGTGCCAGCAGTACCCGCGGAGGGCGCAATTATGAAGCTTTCTTT. Encoded protein: CASSTRGGRNYEAFF. The rearrangement links TRBV28 to TRBJ1-1; D uncertain. The CDR3 is made up of 15 amino acids. Germline lookup yields CDR1 MDHEN and CDR2 SYDVKM. The V end was cut by 5 bases, the J end by 7 bases, with 20 bases between.

As for this clonotype: This may arise from a read error, as a much more abundant clone is one base away. It is likely a read error, because the conserved phenylalanine at the end of the CDR3 is missing. The chain carries TRBV6-1 and TRBJ1-5; 7 positions agree with TRBD1. The CDR3 length is 13 residues. The ends lost 6 bases at V and 5 bases at J; junction bases unmatched: 4. Germline V lookup: CDR1 MNHNS, CDR2 SASEGT. CDR3 coding DNA: TGTGCCAGCAGAAGACAGGGAGATCAGCCCCAGCATCTT. It encodes CASRRQGDQPQHL.

The rearrangement joins TRBV4-2 to TRBJ1-2, with unresolved D. CDR1 is LGHNA, CDR2 YNFKEQ, per germline. This CDR3 region has 15 residues. Deletions cut 5 bases from V and 4 bases from J, with 17 bases between. Here the CDR3 reads CASSFGNRGLYGYTF. DNA for the CDR3: TGTGCCAGCAGCTTCGGGAACAGAGGCCTCTATGGCTACACCTTC.

The chain combines TRBV7-9 with TRBJ2-1; 9 nucleotides match TRBD1. Germline V gene data show CDR1 as SEHNR and CDR2 as FQNEAQ (reference sequence). Germline trimming cut 5 bases from V and 7 bases from J; bases unmatched to any gene: 6. CDR3 length: 14 amino acids. CDR3 nucleotide sequence: TGTGCCAGCAGCCGCGGGACAGGGAAAAATGAGCAGTTCTTC. Amino acid sequence: CASSRGTGKNEQFF.

The chain has TRBV13 and TRBJ1-6; maybe TRBD1 (6 bases). V was cut by 5 bases and J by 11 bases, with 13 bases left in between. The length of the CDR3 is 13 residues. In germline, CDR1 is PRHDT, CDR2 FYEKMQ (reference sequence). The CDR3 here is CASSINRVAPLHF. In nucleotides, the CDR3 is TGTGCCAGCAGCATCAACAGGGTCGCACCCCTCCACTTT.

This chain links TRBV6-2 or TRBV6-3 with TRBJ2-1; 9 nucleotides agree with TRBD2. V was pared by 5 bases and J by 7 bases, with 9 bases of the junction left unmatched. CDR3 length: 15 amino acids. In germline, CDR1 is MNHEY, CDR2 SVGEGT. The CDR3 protein is CASSVVAGAPNEQFF. In DNA, the CDR3 is TGTGCCAGCAGTGTTGTAGCGGGGGCACCGAATGAGCAGTTCTTC.

This clonotype was counted only a few times. An end of the junction differs from the germline gene, which may be a read error. This chain connects TRBV18 to TRBJ2-2; no clear D. CDR1 is KGHSH, CDR2 LQKENI, per germline. The CDR3 runs 15 residues. CDR3 residues: CASSPPRPNTGELFF. For the CDR3, the DNA is TGTGCCAGCTCACCACCGAGGCCCAACACCGGTGAGCTGTTTTTT.

This rearrangement joins TRBV2 to TRBJ1-1, with D possibly being TRBD1 (5 bases). Germline values: CDR1 SNHLY, CDR2 FYNNEI. CDR3 length: 11 residues. V was clipped by 7 bases and J by 4 bases, with 7 bases between them. The CDR3 region has the DNA TGTGCCAGCATGGGGGTCACTGAAGCTTTCTTT. Encoded protein: CASMGVTEAFF.

There are many counts of this clonotype. The gene calls are TRBV7-9 and TRBJ1-5; unclear D gene. The CDR3 is 12 amino acids. CDR1 and CDR2 (germline): SEHNR, FQNEAQ (reference sequence). V was shortened by 1 base and J by 6 bases, with 4 bases between the two germline ends. The CDR3 loop reads CASSLVGQPQHF. Written as DNA, the CDR3 is TGTGCCAGCAGCTTAGTAGGTCAGCCCCAGCATTTT.

This clonotype has just a few counts. DNA of the CDR3: TGTGCCAGCAGTTTCGCAGGGCCTCTAGCCAAAAACATTCAGTACTTC. It translates to CASSFAGPLAKNIQYF. The chain couples TRBV27 to TRBJ2-4; TRBD1 might be the D (5 bases). Trimming removed 3 bases at V and 0 bases at J, with 12 bases between. This CDR3 region has 16 residues. Per the germline V gene, CDR1 is MNHEY and CDR2 is SMNVEV (reference sequence).

In DNA, the CDR3 is TGCGCCAGCAGCCGACTCGCCCATAGCGACAATGAGCAGTTCTTC. It yields the protein CASSRLAHSDNEQFF. The V call is TRBV4-1, the J call TRBJ2-1; tentative D call: TRBD2 (5 bases). There are 15 residues in the CDR3. Trimming removed 4 bases at V and 5 bases at J, with 15 bases between. Germline V gene data show CDR1 as MGHRA and CDR2 as YSYEKL.

This clonotype was seen a single time. A much larger clone sits a single nucleotide away, making a read error possible. V usage is TRBV6-6 and J usage is TRBJ1-3, with D possibly being TRBD1 (5 bases). This CDR3 has 13 residues. The germline V gene encodes CDR1 MNHNY and CDR2 SVGAGI (reference sequence). The DNA for the CDR3 is TGTGCCAGCAGGAGGGGTCTCGGAAACGCCATATATTTT. Translating gives CASRRGLGNAIYF.

This clonotype was counted a few times. This chain connects TRBV6-1 to TRBJ2-1, with D possibly being TRBD2 (5 bases). V lost 8 bases to trimming and J lost 5 bases, with 13 bases between them. Germline V gene lookup returns CDR1 MNHNS and CDR2 SASEGT. The CDR3 length is 13 residues. This CDR3 is CASARRFDNEQFF. The CDR3 region has the DNA TGTGCCAGCGCCAGGAGGTTCGACAATGAGCAGTTCTTC.

This clonotype turned up a few times. The V call is TRBV6-1, the J call TRBJ1-2; D is undetermined. Trimming took 2 bases from V and 7 from J, leaving 5 bases between them. CDR1 is MNHNS, CDR2 SASEGT, per germline. The CDR3 covers 11 residues. As DNA, the CDR3 is TGTGCCAGCAGTGAACTCGGTGGCTACACCTTC. Amino acid sequence: CASSELGGYTF.

J is TRBJ1-3 and V is TRBV6-2 or TRBV6-3, with TRBD1 matching over 7 bases. Germline CDR1 MNHEY, CDR2 SVGEGT. This CDR3 has 15 residues. The V gene end was trimmed by 5 bases and the J gene end by 0 bases; junction bases not matched to a gene: 4. For the CDR3, the DNA is TGTGCCAGCAGTGCCGGACAGGCCTCTGGAAACACCATATATTTT. It yields the protein CASSAGQASGNTIYF.

This chain joins TRBV27 and TRBJ2-7; 13 bases align to TRBD2. V shed 2 bases and J 5 bases; nucleotides not matched to a gene: 9. Germline V gene data show CDR1 as MNHEY and CDR2 as SMNVEV (reference sequence). This CDR3 contains 17 residues. The CDR3 region is CASSLILAGGPVNEQYF. The CDR3 DNA reads as TGTGCCAGCAGTTTAATACTAGCGGGGGGGCCTGTAAACGAGCAGTACTTC.